These T cell receptor beta chains were read from a single sample in a study of blood T cell repertoires in COVID-19. Clones were read by immunoSEQ multiplex PCR, and TCRdb kept only the in-frame ones, dropping some. The table has about 16,000 clones, around 86% seen once. Material for sequencing was peripheral blood. The source of these receptors is a human donor with active COVID-19. The donor label of this sample is uncertain. The CDR3 runs from the conserved cysteine through the conserved F or W. The order of the fields is V gene, D gene, J gene, CDR3 length, clone size, CDR3 DNA, CDR3 protein. D genes are given only for firm matches. The size field is filled for only some rows; it gives once, few, many or a size class.

>TRBV2|.|TRBJ2-6|14|.
TGTGCCAGCAGGATGGGGCGGGGGGCCAACGTCCTGACTTTC
CASRMGRGANVLTF
>TRBV18|.|TRBJ1-1|16|.
TGTGCCAGCTCACCGGGCAGTACAGGGTGGAACACTGAAGCTTTCTTT
CASSPGSTGWNTEAFF
>TRBV18|TRBD2|TRBJ2-7|13|.
TGTGCCAGCTCACCCAACGGGGAGGGCGAGCAGTACTTC
CASSPNGEGEQYF
>TRBV7-2|.|TRBJ1-2|13|once
TGTGCCAGCAGCTTAGAGGAGGTCCATGGCTACACCTTC
CASSLEEVHGYTF
>TRBV6-5|TRBD1|TRBJ1-1|14|.
TGTGCCAGCAGCTGGACAGGGACGAACACTGAAGCTTTCTTT
CASSWTGTNTEAFF
>TRBV9|.|TRBJ2-5|15|.
TGTGCCAGCAGCCCCCTGGGGGGGGGCCATGAGACCCAGTACTTC
CASSPLGGGHETQYF
>TRBV9|.|TRBJ1-3|14|.
TGTGCCAGCAGCGTAGAAGCCTCTGGAAACACCATATATTTT
CASSVEASGNTIYF
>TRBV19|.|TRBJ1-2|14|medium-sized
TGTGCCAGTAGCTTTCAGGGAACTAACTATGGCTACACCTTC
CASSFQGTNYGYTF
>TRBV7-3|.|TRBJ2-1|16|.
TGTGCCAGCAGCTTGGCGGGGGCTAGCTCCTACAATGAGCAGTTCTTC
CASSLAGASSYNEQFF
>TRBV3-1/TRBV3-2|.|TRBJ1-2|16|.
TGTGCCAGCAGCCAAGTCTGGGGCCGGGAGGGATATGGCTACACCTTC
CASSQVWGREGYGYTF
>TRBV10-1|.|TRBJ2-7|13|once
TGCGCCAGCCCCCTGCCGGGGTCCTACGAGCAGTACTTC
CASPLPGSYEQYF
>TRBV5-1|.|TRBJ1-5|14|.
TGCGCCAGTCGAAGCGCGCCGAGCAATCAGCCCCAGCATTTT
CASRSAPSNQPQHF
>TRBV6-4|.|TRBJ1-2|14|.
TGTGCCAGCAGTGACTCAGGGCAGGGAGGCGGCTACACCTTC
CASSDSGQGGGYTF
>TRBV6-6|.|TRBJ1-1|13|.
TGTGCCAGCAGTCGGACAGCGAACACTGAAGCTTTCTTT
CASSRTANTEAFF
>TRBV6-5|.|TRBJ1-1|13|.
TGTGCCAGCAGTTACAGGGGGAACACTGAAGCTTTCTTT
CASSYRGNTEAFF
>TRBV3-1/TRBV3-2|TRBD1|TRBJ2-7|15|.
TGTGCCAGCAGCCCGACCGGGACAGGGGGCTTCGAGCAGTACTTC
CASSPTGTGGFEQYF
>TRBV13|.|TRBJ2-1|14|.
TGTGCCAGCAGCTTAGACCCGGCCTACAGTGAGCAGTTCTTC
CASSLDPAYSEQFF
>TRBV6-2/TRBV6-3|.|TRBJ1-1|14|.
TGTGCCAGCAGTTACGGCGGGGTCGGCACTGAAGCTTTCTTT
CASSYGGVGTEAFF
>TRBV29-1|.|TRBJ1-1|13|.
TGCAGCGTTCGTAGAGGGGAGGGCACTGAAGCTTTCTTT
CSVRRGEGTEAFF
>TRBV7-9|TRBD1|TRBJ2-7|14|.
TGTGCCAGCAGCTTAGACAGGGGCCCCTACGAGCAGTACTTC
CASSLDRGPYEQYF
>TRBV5-1|.|TRBJ2-1|16|.
TGCGCCAGCAGCTTGGCTTCCGGGACATACTACAATGAGCAGTTCTTC
CASSLASGTYYNEQFF
>TRBV2|TRBD1|TRBJ1-3|14|.
TGTGCCAGCACCCAGACAGGGAACGGAAACACCATATATTTT
CASTQTGNGNTIYF
>TRBV5-1|TRBD2|TRBJ2-3|14|.
TGCGCCAGCAGCTCGCAGGGGACTAGCGATACGCAGTATTTT
CASSSQGTSDTQYF
>TRBV19|TRBD1|TRBJ1-1|17|.
TGTGCCAGTAGTAAGGGACAGGGGGTGAAACGGAACACTGAAGCTTTCTTT
CASSKGQGVKRNTEAFF
>TRBV2|TRBD1|TRBJ1-4|15|.
TGTGCCAGCAGTCTTCGACAGGGCCGCGGTGAAAAACTGTTTTTT
CASSLRQGRGEKLFF
>TRBV19|TRBD1|TRBJ1-3|16|.
TGTGCCAGTAGTTTTCTACAGGGGGCGTCTGGAAACACCATATATTTT
CASSFLQGASGNTIYF
>TRBV21-1|.|TRBJ2-5|16|.
TGTGCCAGCAGCGGTAGCGGGGCGTGTTTGGGAGAGACCCAGTACTTC
CASSGSGACLGETQYF
>TRBV5-4|TRBD2|TRBJ2-1|15|.
TGTGCCAGCAGCTTCGGGACTAGCCCTTACAATGAGCAGTTCTTC
CASSFGTSPYNEQFF
>TRBV18|.|TRBJ1-3|14|few
TGTGCCAGCTCACCACGAGGGCCGTCAGACACCATATATTTT
CASSPRGPSDTIYF
>TRBV5-1|TRBD1|TRBJ2-3|14|.
TGCGCCAGCAACAGGGGGGAGGTCACAGATACGCAGTATTTT
CASNRGEVTDTQYF
>TRBV7-8|TRBD1|TRBJ1-3|15|few
TGTGCCAGCAGCCAGACAGGGAACCCTGGAAACACCATATATTTT
CASSQTGNPGNTIYF
>TRBV5-1|TRBD2|TRBJ2-7|14|.
TGCGCCAGCAGCTGGACTAGCGGGGGGTTCGAGCAGTACTTC
CASSWTSGGFEQYF
>TRBV7-6|TRBD2|TRBJ2-1|15|.
TGTGCCAGCAGTTTTAGCGGGGGGGCCTACAATGAGCAGTTCTTC
CASSFSGGAYNEQFF
>TRBV5-1|TRBD2|TRBJ2-3|15|.
TGCGCCAGCAGCTTGGGCTCTTCGGGGGGAGATACGCAGTATTTT
CASSLGSSGGDTQYF